These 18 T cell receptor beta chains were sequenced from one sample in a study of T cells after yellow fever vaccination. Each CDR3 protein gets one entry after TCRdb re-called the 5' RACE reads with MiXCR. The sample gives some 350,000 distinct CDR3 sequences, approximately 4% of which show up once; about 24% is in the top ten. This specimen consisted of PBMCs, obtained 5 days after the yellow fever booster vaccination. These receptors were taken from a man younger than 30 who received the YFV17D yellow fever vaccine.

As for this clonotype: One end of the junction does not line up with germline, which may come from a read error. The CDR3 DNA reads TGTGCCAGCAGCTTGCAGGACAGGGATTCAGATACGAAGTATTTT. This codes for CASSLQDRDSDTKYF. The J gene is TRBJ2-3, the V gene TRBV5-4, with 8 bases fitting TRBD1. The CDR3 covers 15 residues. The V gene's germline CDR1 is SGHNT and CDR2 YYREEE (reference sequence).

This clonotype was counted only a few times. The genes are TRBV18 and TRBJ1-4, with D perhaps matching TRBD1 (6 bases). The CDR3 extends over 14 amino acids. Trimming shortened V by 5 bases and J by 8 bases, and 15 bases separated the two germline ends. Per the germline V gene, CDR1 is KGHSH and CDR2 is LQKENI. CDR3 in amino acids: CASSSDRRVEKLFF. The DNA of the CDR3 is TGTGCCAGCTCATCTGACAGGCGCGTCGAAAAACTGTTTTTT.

This clonotype was counted many times. The V and J genes are TRBV7-6 and TRBJ1-6; 7 bases are a match to TRBD1. The CDR3 spans 14 residues. After removal of 5 bases from V and 7 bases from J, the junction contained 5 bases not matched to a gene. The V gene's germline CDR1 is SGHVS and CDR2 FNYEAQ. For the CDR3, the DNA is TGTGCCAGCAGCCTAGGGACAGCCAATTCACCCCTCCACTTT. Protein product: CASSLGTANSPLHF.

CDR3 coding DNA: TGTGCCTGGAGTGTGGCCAATGAGCAGTTCTTC. Its translation: CAWSVANEQFF. J is TRBJ2-1 and V is TRBV30, with no clear D. Germline V gives CDR1 GTSNPN, CDR2 SVGIG (reference sequence). Trimming stripped 0 bases from V and 6 bases from J, with 3 bases between. This CDR3 has 11 residues. Together with reference TRBV30 and TRBJ2-1, the CDR3 gives the full variable domain: SQTIHQWPATLVQPVGSPLSLECTVEGTSNPNLYWYRQAAGRGLQLLFYSVGIGQISSEVPQNLSASRPQDRQFILSSKKLLLSDSGFYLCAWSVANEQFFGPGTRLTVL.

Many counts were recorded for this clonotype. The chain uses TRBV7-2 and TRBJ1-1; maybe TRBD1 (5 bases). The CDR3 loop spans 15 amino acids. V lost 2 bases, J lost 4 bases, and 14 bases lay in between. Looked up from germline, CDR1 is SGHTA and CDR2 is FQGNSA. The CDR3: CASSLLAGRGTEAFF. CDR3 nucleotide sequence: TGTGCCAGCAGCTTACTGGCAGGGAGGGGCACTGAAGCTTTCTTT. The full variable domain, rest sourced from reference TRBV7-2 and TRBJ1-1, is GAGVSQSPSNKVTEKGKDVELRCDPISGHTALYWYRQSLGQGLEFLIYFQGNSAPDKSGLPSDRFSAERTGGSVSTLTIQRTQQEDSAVYLCASSLLAGRGTEAFFGQGTRLTVV.

This sequence joins TRBV19 and TRBJ2-3; 9 positions match TRBD2. CDR1 and CDR2 from the germline V gene are LNHDA and SQIVND (reference sequence). J was trimmed by 9 bases and V by 7 bases; bases with no gene match: 11. The CDR3 covers 14 residues. The CDR3 DNA follows: TGTGCCAGTATGGTACTAGCGGGCTCATCCACGCAGTATTTT. Translated, it gives CASMVLAGSSTQYF.

This clonotype was picked up a small number of times. V usage is TRBV4-3 and J usage is TRBJ1-2, with 9 positions matching TRBD1. Germline CDR1 is LGHNA and CDR2 is YSLEER. The CDR3 length is 18 residues. Trimming at V came to 0 bases and at J to 5 bases, leaving 13 bases not matched to a gene. The CDR3 bases are TGCGCCAGCAGCCAAGATATTCCCGGACAGGGGCTAGGTTATGGCTACACCTTC. It is translated as CASSQDIPGQGLGYGYTF.

Ten or more counts support this clonotype. The chain couples TRBV13 to TRBJ1-2; D is unclear. V lost 3 bases and J lost 4, with 9 bases in between. The CDR3 extends over 13 amino acids. CDR1 and CDR2 (germline): PRHDT, FYEKMQ (reference sequence). Here the CDR3 DNA reads TGTGCCAGCAGCTTGGACGTTCTCTATGGCTACACCTTC. Amino acid sequence: CASSLDVLYGYTF.

Only a few counts were recorded for this clonotype. The chain couples TRBV2 to TRBJ1-1; 8 bases align to TRBD1. The CDR3 runs 18 residues. The germline V gene encodes CDR1 SNHLY and CDR2 FYNNEI. With V trimmed by 7 bases and J by 0 bases, 16 bases remained unmatched. Here the CDR3 DNA reads TGTGCCAGCACTGACGGCCAGGGGGCAGGATACATGAACACTGAAGCTTTCTTT. The encoded protein is CASTDGQGAGYMNTEAFF.

This clonotype was seen at least ten times. The V and J genes are TRBV20-1 and TRBJ1-2; D perhaps matches TRBD1 (6 bases). V gave up 1 base and J gave up 3 bases, with 12 bases separating them. Germline CDR1 and CDR2: DFQATT and SNEGSKA (reference sequence). CDR3 length: 14 residues. The CDR3 DNA is TGCAGTGCTAGAGGCCAGACAGGCGACTATGGCTACACCTTC. Encoded protein: CSARGQTGDYGYTF.

This chain connects TRBV4-1 to TRBJ1-2; 9 nucleotides agree with TRBD1. V shed 6 bases, J shed 2 bases, and the junction held 10 bases outside the gene matches. Germline V gene lookup returns CDR1 MGHRA and CDR2 YSYEKL. This CDR3 region has 16 residues. CDR3 protein: CASRLSRTGVNYGYTF. Written as DNA, the CDR3 is TGCGCCAGCAGGTTATCTCGGACAGGGGTCAACTATGGCTACACCTTC.

This clonotype was counted between two and nine times. V is TRBV5-1 and J is TRBJ2-3; either TRBD1 or TRBD2 may supply D (5 bases each). The CDR3 loop spans 16 amino acids. The V gene's germline CDR1 is SGHRS and CDR2 YFSETQ. V shed 4 bases and J shed 4 bases, with 19 bases lying between them. Here the CDR3 reads CASSVPGTAVADTQYF. In DNA form, the CDR3 reads TGCGCCAGCAGCGTTCCCGGGACCGCCGTTGCAGATACGCAGTATTTT.

This clonotype was recorded a few times. The chain employs TRBV14 and TRBJ2-7; no clear D gene. V was trimmed by 1 base and J by 6 bases, leaving 10 bases between them. Germline V CDR1 and CDR2: SGHDN, FVKESK. There are 13 residues in the CDR3. The CDR3, as DNA: TGTGCCAGCAGCCAAGTGGAATCCCTCGAGCAGTACTTC. Its protein is CASSQVESLEQYF.

V gene TRBV7-8 combines with J gene TRBJ1-2, with 9 bases fitting TRBD1. Germline V gives CDR1 SGHVS, CDR2 FQNEAQ. Losses at the gene ends were 5 bases for V and 4 bases for J; bases not matched to a gene: 8. The CDR3 is 15 amino acids. The CDR3 DNA reads as TGTGCCAGCAGCGCGGGACCACAGGGGGCCTATGGCTACACCTTC. Translating gives CASSAGPQGAYGYTF. Using reference TRBV7-8 and TRBJ1-2 for the parts outside the CDR3, the full variable domain is GAGVSQSPRYKVAKRGQDVALRCDPISGHVSLFWYQQALGQGPEFLTYFQNEAQLDKSGLPSDRFFAERPEGSVSTLKIQRTQQEDSAVYLCASSAGPQGAYGYTFGSGTRLTVV.

This clonotype was observed a few times. V is TRBV6-2 or TRBV6-3 and J is TRBJ1-1, with 8 bases aligning to TRBD1. CDR1 and CDR2 (germline): MNHEY, SVGEGT. V dropped 7 bases and J dropped 6; count of bases not matched to a gene: 10. The CDR3 totals 14 residues. The chain's CDR3 is CASTGGFGFAEAFF. CDR3 bases: TGTGCCAGCACAGGGGGCTTTGGTTTCGCTGAAGCTTTCTTT.

This clonotype was picked up a small number of times. The CDR3 sequence is CASSPRVEEDYGYTF. CDR3 sequence (DNA): TGTGCCAGCTCACCACGGGTGGAGGAGGACTATGGCTACACCTTC. J is TRBJ1-2 and V is TRBV18; D not certain. Germline loops: CDR1 KGHSH, CDR2 LQKENI. Trimming left V 1 base short and J 3 bases short, with 12 bases between. CDR3 length: 15 residues.

In this sample, this clonotype turned up a few times. The junction departs from germline at one end; a sequencing error may be responsible. The gene calls are TRBV10-3 and TRBJ1-5; D gene unclear. Germline V gene lookup returns CDR1 ENHRY and CDR2 SYGVKD. The CDR3 is 16 residues long. The CDR3 loop is CAISESRIISNHPQHF. The CDR3 nucleotides read TGTGCCATCAGTGAGTCGAGAATAATCAGCAATCACCCCCAGCATTTT.

This clonotype was seen at least ten times. This chain uses TRBV3-1 with TRBJ2-1, with 12 bases fitting TRBD2. V was pared by 4 bases and J by 9 bases, with 16 bases of the junction left unmatched. The CDR3 spans 18 residues. CDR1 is LGHDT, CDR2 YNNKEL, per germline (reference sequence). The CDR3 nucleotides are TGTGCCAGCAGCCCCCGGAGTTGGACTAGCGGGGAAGAGGGTGAGCAGTTCTTC. It codes for CASSPRSWTSGEEGEQFF.